The following is a T cell receptor (beta chain) sequence with its context. The antigen is undetermined. Trimming stripped 0 bases from V and 3 bases from J, with 6 bases between. Germline V gene sequence: CDR1 MNHNY, CDR2 SVGAGI (reference sequence). This CDR3 is built from 13 residues. The data were taken from a study of beta chain features in type 1 diabetes. In the study overall: Cell yields, gender and age were similar in healthy donors and patients.

Expressed TCRB transcripts were sequenced after all isolated RNA was converted to cDNA. Repertoires were generated with immunoSEQ multiplex PCR, while TCRdb's copy carries only in-frame clones and drops some. The sample has some 270,000 clones, over 12% seen once; the top ten hold about 0.03%. Notes on the study in general: Cells that show high TCR expression could be over-represented by cDNA sequencing. VDJ junctions sequenced from type 1 diabetes patients showed fewer insertions and more deletions. Within the patient group, naive, central memory and Treg TCRB repertoires appeared more similar to each other than within healthy donors.

The specimen sequenced was naive CD4+ T cells from blood. This chain joins TRBV6-6 and TRBJ2-7; D is ambiguous. The sequence came from a woman in her forties in good health. CDR3 in amino acids: CASSYSSDYEQYF. CDR3 bases: TGTGCCAGCAGTTACTCGTCAGACTACGAGCAGTACTTC.